This T cell receptor (beta chain) emerged from a study of blood T cell repertoires in COVID-19. Across the whole study: The United States, Italy and Spain were the sources of the acute and convalescent COVID-19 samples. Sources were T cells, B-cell-depleted T cells, or PBMCs; the material itself was cDNA or gDNA.

The assay was immunoSEQ multiplex PCR, and TCRdb's table has in-frame clones only and misses some. The sample consists of some 220,000 clones, 85% to 90% of them appearing once. Participants were aged about 18 to 95 years, lived in roughly 25 US areas, and enrolled virtually. Cohort assignment relied on participant-reported clinical history. This clonotype was sampled from a woman between 45 and 60 years old in a cohort exposed to, infected with or recovered from COVID-19 (not recorded which). The material sequenced was PBMCs or T cells enriched from blood (not recorded which).

The chain's CDR3 is CASSLNPGQGDYGYTF. The CDR3 bases are TGTGCCAGCAGTTTGAATCCTGGACAGGGGGACTATGGCTACACCTTC. The chain uses TRBV28 and TRBJ1-2; TRBD1 matches at 10 bases. CDR3 length equals 16 residues. Trimming removed 3 bases from V and 3 bases from J; junction bases left unmatched: 7. The germline V gene has CDR1 MDHEN and CDR2 SYDVKM.